Listed below are T cell receptor beta chains from one sample, sequenced in a study of cytomegalovirus exposure and HLA in healthy donors. Produced via immunoSEQ multiplex PCR; TCRdb's table is partial and in-frame only. In the table there are about 160,000 clones, 65% to 85% of which are singletons. Sequenced input: PBMCs. Every receptor here comes from a male donor in good health and CMV-seropositive. Each CDR3 is given with its conserved first and last residue. The D gene is left open where the match is weak. Where a row states a size, it is once, few, many or the class of an expanded clone; other rows omit it.

-	TRBV30	-	TRBJ2-5	CAWSFQPGRETQYF	TGTGCCTGGAGTTTTCAACCGGGGAGAGAGACCCAGTACTTC
-	TRBV7-9	-	TRBJ2-3	CSSSLVPASSSTDTQYF	TGTTCCAGCAGCTTAGTCCCCGCTAGCAGTAGCACAGATACGCAGTATTTT
TRBD2	TRBV2	-	TRBJ2-7	CASSGPASGTYEQYF	TGTGCCAGCAGTGGCCCCGCTAGCGGGACTTACGAGCAGTACTTC
TRBD2	TRBV7-6	-	TRBJ2-7	CASSLGPSGSSSYEQYF	TGTGCCAGCAGCTTAGGGCCTAGCGGGAGTAGCTCCTACGAGCAGTACTTC
TRBD2	TRBV25-1	-	TRBJ2-3	CASSGPRRLALFTDTQYF	TGTGCCAGCAGTGGACCCCGTCGACTAGCGCTTTTCACAGATACGCAGTATTTT
-	TRBV6-6	-	TRBJ1-1	CASSYRGMNTEAFF	TGTGCCAGCAGTTACCGAGGGATGAACACTGAAGCTTTCTTT
-	TRBV27	-	TRBJ2-2	CASADLRELVGELFF	TGTGCCAGCGCGGATCTACGGGAGCTCGTCGGGGAGCTGTTTTTT
-	TRBV19	-	TRBJ1-2	CASSIGTGLYGYTF	TGTGCCAGTAGTATTGGGACTGGCCTCTATGGCTACACCTTC
-	TRBV28	-	TRBJ1-1	CAISLSGGSTEAFF	TGTGCCATCTCCTTAAGCGGTGGGAGCACTGAAGCTTTCTTT
TRBD1	TRBV7-9	-	TRBJ2-7	CASSFTGQGNPYEQYF	TGTGCCAGCAGCTTCACAGGACAGGGAAACCCCTACGAGCAGTACTTC
TRBD1	TRBV7-2	-	TRBJ2-7	CASSLGTGPYEQYF	TGTGCCAGCAGCTTAGGGACAGGACCCTACGAGCAGTACTTC
-	TRBV30	-	TRBJ1-2	CAWSGDGYTF	TGTGCCTGGAGTGGAGATGGCTACACCTTC
-	TRBV6-5	few	TRBJ2-2	CASSPISARGELFF	TGTGCCAGCAGTCCTATCAGCGCCCGCGGGGAGCTGTTTTTT
TRBD1	TRBV5-8	-	TRBJ2-7	CASSLRQGTPYEQYF	TGTGCCAGCAGCTTGAGACAGGGGACCCCCTACGAGCAGTACTTC
-	TRBV6-6	once	TRBJ1-1	CASNRATGGTEAFF	TGTGCCAGCAATAGGGCAACCGGGGGCACTGAAGCTTTCTTT
TRBD1	TRBV15	-	TRBJ1-3	CATSTLRPGQDIGTSGNTIYF	TGTGCCACCAGCACACTTAGACCGGGACAGGACATCGGGACATCTGGAAACACCATATATTTT
TRBD1	TRBV13	once	TRBJ2-7	CASSPRTGRTYEQYF	TGTGCCAGCAGCCCCCGGACAGGGCGCACCTACGAGCAGTACTTC
-	TRBV7-8	-	TRBJ2-3	CASSLTLMATDTQYF	TGTGCCAGCAGCTTAACCTTAATGGCCACAGATACGCAGTATTTT
-	TRBV14	-	TRBJ2-7	CASSQGGPGQYF	TGTGCCAGCAGCCAAGGGGGGCCAGGGCAGTACTTC
TRBD1	TRBV27	-	TRBJ1-2	CASSLSITGTGKSYGYTF	TGTGCCAGCAGTTTATCCATCACCGGGACAGGGAAAAGCTATGGCTACACCTTC
TRBD2	TRBV4-1	-	TRBJ2-1	CASSQVGRIGLTRQFF	TGCGCCAGCAGCCAAGTCGGGAGGATCGGCCTTACACGGCAGTTCTTC
-	TRBV28	-	TRBJ1-5	CASSTYSSNQPQHF	TGTGCCAGCAGTACTTATAGTAGCAATCAGCCCCAGCATTTT
-	TRBV19	-	TRBJ2-7	CASSMQGGFYEQYF	TGTGCCAGTAGTATGCAGGGTGGTTTCTACGAGCAGTACTTC
-	TRBV6-5	-	TRBJ2-7	CASSYDLFYEQYF	TGTGCCAGCAGTTACGACTTGTTCTACGAGCAGTACTTC
-	TRBV7-9	-	TRBJ1-1	CASSFLVEGEAFF	TGTGCCAGCAGCTTTCTTGTAGAGGGAGAAGCTTTCTTT
TRBD1	TRBV7-6	once	TRBJ2-7	CASSLGQGESSYEQYF	TGTGCCAGCAGCTTGGGACAGGGCGAAAGCTCCTACGAGCAGTACTTC
TRBD1	TRBV6-5	once	TRBJ1-2	CASSQGQHYGYTF	TGTGCCAGCAGTCAGGGACAGCACTATGGCTACACCTTC
TRBD1	TRBV6-6	-	TRBJ1-1	CASSLGQGKIKAFF	TGTGCCAGCAGCCTAGGACAGGGGAAAATCAAGGCTTTCTTT
-	TRBV18	-	TRBJ1-3	CASSAGNSGNTIYF	TGTGCCAGTTCGGCGGGAAACTCTGGAAACACCATATATTTT
-	TRBV7-2	few	TRBJ1-5	CASSLRAGAQYPQHF	TGTGCCAGCAGCTTAAGGGCAGGGGCCCAATACCCCCAGCATTTT
TRBD2	TRBV5-6	-	TRBJ2-1	CASSGSGSAWNEQFF	TGTGCCAGCAGCGGGAGCGGGAGTGCCTGGAATGAGCAGTTCTTC
-	TRBV28	-	TRBJ1-3	CASSPNQGPGNTIYF	TGTGCCAGCTCGCCAAACCAGGGTCCTGGAAACACCATATATTTT
-	TRBV5-1	-	TRBJ1-4	CASSFGTGATNEKLFF	TGCGCCAGCAGCTTTGGGACGGGGGCAACTAATGAAAAACTGTTTTTT
TRBD2	TRBV6-1	-	TRBJ2-7	CASSLLAAPYEQYF	TGTGCCAGCAGCTTACTAGCGGCACCTTACGAGCAGTACTTC
TRBD1	TRBV6-5	few	TRBJ1-2	CASRGQADYGYTF	TGTGCCAGCAGGGGACAGGCTGACTATGGCTACACCTTC
-	TRBV7-3	-	TRBJ2-1	CASSLTGGNYNEQFF	TGTGCCAGCAGCTTAACGGGCGGGAACTACAATGAGCAGTTCTTC
-	TRBV19	-	TRBJ2-7	CASSIVSASFYEQYF	TGTGCCAGTAGTATAGTTTCCGCTAGCTTCTACGAGCAGTACTTC
TRBD1	TRBV11-2	-	TRBJ1-2	CASSPDRAYGYTF	TGTGCCAGCAGCCCGGACAGGGCCTATGGCTACACCTTC
-	TRBV29-1	-	TRBJ1-1	CSVEHTPTGSTEAFF	TGCAGCGTTGAACACACCCCCACAGGGAGCACTGAAGCTTTCTTT
-	TRBV9	-	TRBJ1-1	CASSVGSSGGTEAFF	TGTGCCAGCAGCGTAGGCAGCTCCGGGGGGACTGAAGCTTTCTTT
TRBD1	TRBV13	few	TRBJ1-2	CASSSRTGNGYTF	TGTGCCAGCAGCTCGCGGACAGGGAATGGCTACACCTTC
-	TRBV27	few	TRBJ2-5	CASSSPLQETQYF	TGTGCCAGCAGTTCCCCCCTCCAAGAGACCCAGTACTTC
TRBD2	TRBV9	-	TRBJ2-3	CASSVGLAVSTDTQYF	TGTGCCAGCAGCGTAGGGCTAGCGGTGAGCACAGATACGCAGTATTTT
-	TRBV15	-	TRBJ1-2	CATSNSRGAVYGYTF	TGTGCCACCAGCAACAGTAGGGGCGCGGTATACGGCTACACCTTC